Each of the 31 T cell receptor beta chains below was sequenced from the same sample in a study of radiation and T cells in renal cell carcinoma. Treatment of the sample: 15 Gy SBRT to primary tumor, nephrectomy 4 weeks later. Sequencing was performed with immunoSEQ multiplex PCR; in TCRdb, only in-frame clones are kept and a portion is missing. The data contain some 20,000 clones, more than 40% of them seen just once; the ten biggest clones take up roughly 17%. The sequencing used tumor tissue, collected from a patient whose treatment included radiotherapy and nephrectomy. The receptors were gathered from a woman between 45 and 60 years old with renal cell carcinoma.

The V call is TRBV9, the J call TRBJ2-5, with TRBD1 matching over 11 bases. The germline CDR1 and CDR2 sequences are SGDLS and YYNGEE. CDR3 length: 15 amino acids. Trimming removed 4 bases from V and 7 bases from J; junction bases left unmatched: 9. CDR3 protein: CASSPPAGTGGTQYF. CDR3 bases: TGTGCCAGCAGCCCCCCAGCCGGGACAGGGGGGACCCAGTACTTC. The variable domain in full, completed from reference TRBV9 and TRBJ2-5, reads DSGVTQTPKHLITATGQRVTLRCSPRSGDLSVYWYQQSLDQGLQFLIQYYNGEERAKGNILERFSAQQFPDLHSELNLSSLELGDSALYFCASSPPAGTGGTQYFGPGTRLLVL.

This clone was picked up a small number of times. J is TRBJ2-1 and V is TRBV7-3; D is perhaps TRBD1 (6 bases). Germline V gene lookup returns CDR1 SGHTA and CDR2 FQGTGA. This CDR3 contains 13 residues. The V gene lost 6 bases and the J gene lost 9 bases, with 15 bases spanning the gap. The CDR3 loop reads CASSSAGAAEQFF. The CDR3 DNA follows: TGTGCCAGCAGTTCGGCAGGGGCGGCTGAGCAGTTCTTC.

This clone was counted a few times. A much larger clone differs by one base, so this may be a read error. This sequence joins TRBV7-9 and TRBJ2-1; D is possibly TRBD2 (6 bases). The CDR3 spans 12 residues. In germline, CDR1 is SEHNR, CDR2 FQNEAQ (reference sequence). V lost 1 base to trimming and J lost 8 bases, with 6 bases between them. Here the CDR3 reads CASSLGGDEQFF. Written as DNA, the CDR3 is TGTGCCAGCAGCTTAGGGGGGGATGAGCAGTTCTTC.

The chain recombines TRBV6-5 with TRBJ2-3; TRBD1 matches at 8 bases. The CDR3 loop spans 15 amino acids. CDR1 and CDR2 (germline): MNHEY, SVGAGI. J gave up 4 bases and V 8 bases, and 11 bases lay outside the gene matches. DNA of the CDR3: TGTGCCAGCGGCCCCAGGGGGCGATTAGCAGATACGCAGTATTTT. Protein: CASGPRGRLADTQYF.

The rearrangement uses TRBV4-3 and TRBJ2-3; D uncertain. Trimming took off 2 bases at V and 0 bases at J, with 12 bases between the two ends. CDR3 length equals 16 residues. Germline loops: CDR1 LGHNA, CDR2 YSLEER. This CDR3 reads CASSQSTNPSTDTQYF. The CDR3 DNA reads TGCGCCAGCAGCCAATCGACCAACCCTAGCACAGATACGCAGTATTTT.

The chain employs TRBV9 and TRBJ1-6; maybe TRBD1 (5 bases). This CDR3 has 17 residues. Germline CDR1 is SGDLS and CDR2 is YYNGEE. V lost 3 bases and J lost 7, with 20 bases in between. The CDR3 DNA reads TGTGCCAGCAGCGAACTACCGGGACCTAGGGGAAATTCACCCCTCCACTTT. Its translation is CASSELPGPRGNSPLHF.

Ten or more counts support this clone. The genes are TRBV7-8 and TRBJ1-1; D gene uncertain. The CDR3 loop spans 13 amino acids. V shed 8 bases and J shed 1 base, with 11 bases lying between them. Germline V gene data show CDR1 as SGHVS and CDR2 as FQNEAQ. The CDR3 DNA sequence: TGTGCCAGCGGCCGAAGGTGGAACACTGAAGCTTTCTTT. Its translation: CASGRRWNTEAFF.

The chain carries TRBV6-5 and TRBJ2-7; possible D gene TRBD2, 6 bases. The CDR3 loop spans 14 amino acids. The V end was cut by 0 bases, the J end by 0 bases, with 6 bases between. From germline, CDR1 is MNHEY and CDR2 SVGAGI. The DNA of the CDR3 is TGTGCCAGCAGTTACTCCGGGAGCTCCTACGAGCAGTACTTC. As protein: CASSYSGSSYEQYF.

V and J are TRBV19 and TRBJ1-2; D is possibly TRBD1 (5 bases). There are 13 residues in the CDR3. Germline-derived CDR1 and CDR2 are LNHDA and SQIVND (reference sequence). The germline V and J ends were trimmed by 2 bases and 6 bases, with 10 bases remaining between them. CDR3 sequence: CASSINPRDGYTF. Written as DNA, the CDR3 is TGTGCCAGTAGTATAAACCCCAGGGATGGCTACACCTTC.

This rearrangement joins TRBV4-1 to TRBJ2-1; tentative D call: TRBD1 (6 bases). Trimming shortened V by 6 bases and J by 3 bases, and 15 bases separated the two germline ends. The CDR3 has 15 residues. The germline V gene encodes CDR1 MGHRA and CDR2 YSYEKL. The CDR3 loop is CASRSREDSYNEQFF. The CDR3 region has the DNA TGCGCCAGCAGATCTAGAGAGGACAGCTACAATGAGCAGTTCTTC.

The chain carries TRBV5-6 and TRBJ2-7, with 7 bases that match TRBD1. This CDR3 is built from 15 residues. Trimming cost V 3 bases and J 1 base; bases outside gene matches: 7. Germline CDR1 SGHDT, CDR2 YYEEEE. This chain's CDR3 is CASSSDRLLSYEQYF. In nucleotides, the CDR3 is TGTGCCAGCAGCTCGGACAGGCTCCTTTCCTACGAGCAGTACTTC.

Written as DNA, the CDR3 is TGTGCCAGCAGCTTAAGTGGGCAGACTCTAGGCTATGGCTACACCTTC. Amino acid sequence: CASSLSGQTLGYGYTF. V gene TRBV7-2 combines with J gene TRBJ1-2; no reliable D call. V gave up 2 bases and J gave up 4 bases, with 17 bases separating them. Germline V gene lookup returns CDR1 SGHTA and CDR2 FQGNSA. CDR3 length: 16 amino acids.

This clone was detected only once. V is TRBV9 and J is TRBJ1-5, with D hard to call. Germline CDR1 and CDR2: SGDLS and YYNGEE. The CDR3 loop spans 15 amino acids. V lost 2 bases to trimming and J lost 5 bases, with 14 bases between them. The CDR3 DNA reads TGTGCCAGCAGCGTCGAAGGAGGCCCCTATCAGCCCCAGCATTTT. Translation gives CASSVEGGPYQPQHF.

This clone is labeled medium-sized. The chain joins TRBV23-1 to TRBJ1-6; D uncertain. TRBV23-1 is designated an ORF whose function remains uncertain. Trimming shortened V by 8 bases and J by 10 bases, and 12 bases separated the two germline ends. This CDR3 has 12 residues. The CDR3 region is CASSSGLSPLHF. The CDR3 region has the DNA TGCGCCAGCTCATCAGGACTCTCACCCCTCCACTTT.

The chain uses TRBV5-6 and TRBJ1-1; 7 nucleotides agree with TRBD1. With V trimmed by 1 base and J by 2 bases, 5 bases remained unmatched. Germline values: CDR1 SGHDT, CDR2 YYEEEE. This CDR3 is built from 15 residues. The CDR3 is CASSLISGGNTEAFF. The CDR3 nucleotides are TGTGCCAGCAGCTTGATCTCAGGGGGTAACACTGAAGCTTTCTTT.

The chain recombines TRBV4-1 with TRBJ1-2; TRBD1 might be the D (5 bases). CDR3 size: 20 residues. The ends were cut back, 2 bases at V and 4 bases at J, with 29 bases in the middle. CDR1 is MGHRA, CDR2 YSYEKL, per germline. As DNA, the CDR3 is TGCGCCAGCAGCCAACGAAATAGCAGGCCGGGACGCACACGGGGCTATGGCTACACCTTC. It translates to CASSQRNSRPGRTRGYGYTF.

J is TRBJ1-6 and V is TRBV2, with 7 nucleotides matching TRBD1. CDR1 is SNHLY and CDR2 is FYNNEI in the germline V gene. The CDR3 is 13 amino acids. The V segment lost 6 bases and the J segment 8 bases; nucleotides outside the gene matches: 4. This CDR3 is CASSRQGDSPLHF. The DNA for the CDR3 is TGTGCCAGCAGCCGGCAGGGGGATTCACCCCTCCACTTT. The entire variable domain, with the rest obtained from reference TRBV2 and TRBJ1-6, is as follows: EPEVTQTPSHQVTQMGQEVILRCVPISNHLYFYWYRQILGQKVEFLVSFYNNEISEKSEIFDDQFSVERPDGSNFTLKIRSTKLEDSAMYFCASSRQGDSPLHFGNGTRLTVT.

This clone is labeled medium-sized. The chain is built from TRBV7-6 and TRBJ2-7, with D tentatively TRBD2 (5 bases). Trimming took off 1 base at V and 2 bases at J, with 12 bases between the two ends. The CDR3 totals 15 residues. CDR1 is SGHVS, CDR2 FNYEAQ, per germline. CDR3: CASSLEASSPYEQYF. The CDR3 DNA sequence: TGTGCCAGCAGCTTAGAGGCTAGCAGTCCCTACGAGCAGTACTTC.

To note about this clone: The junction differs from germline at one of its ends, possibly a read error. V gene TRBV5-4 combines with J gene TRBJ2-3, with a weak D call TRBD1 (5 bases). CDR3 length: 16 amino acids. Germline V lookup: CDR1 SGHNT, CDR2 YYREEE (reference sequence). CDR3 in amino acids: CASSQDRGRGTDTQYF. CDR3 nucleotides: TGCGCCAGCAGCCAAGATCGTGGCAGGGGCACAGATACGCAGTATTTT.

The V and J genes are TRBV7-2 and TRBJ2-1; 9 bases line up with TRBD1. With V trimmed by 4 bases and J by 6 bases, 7 bases remained unmatched. The CDR3 extends over 15 amino acids. Germline CDR1 SGHTA, CDR2 FQGNSA. Written as DNA, the CDR3 is TGTGCCAGCAGCTCATCTACAGGGGGCCGCAATGAGCAGTTCTTC. It yields the protein CASSSSTGGRNEQFF.

The rearrangement uses TRBV5-1 and TRBJ2-6; D is ambiguous. CDR3 length: 15 residues. Germline lookup yields CDR1 SGHRS and CDR2 YFSETQ. Between the trimmed V and J ends, which lost 1 base and 1 base, there was a span of 6 bases. The CDR3 protein is CASSLSGSGANVLTF. The CDR3 nucleotides read TGCGCCAGCAGCTTGTCGGGTTCTGGGGCCAACGTCCTGACTTTC.

The chain employs TRBV5-1 and TRBJ2-3; 7 bases match TRBD2. The CDR3 covers 15 residues. Germline CDR1 is SGHRS and CDR2 is YFSETQ. V gave up 0 bases and J gave up 4 bases; unmatched junction bases: 5. The CDR3 loop is CASSLGLAAADTQYF. The CDR3 bases are TGCGCCAGCAGCTTGGGCCTAGCGGCGGCAGATACGCAGTATTTT.

By frequency in the sample, this clone is medium-sized. J is TRBJ1-2 and V is TRBV7-9; D not certain. CDR1 is SEHNR and CDR2 is FQNEAQ in the germline V gene (reference sequence). V was shortened by 3 bases and J by 4 bases, with 15 bases between the two germline ends. The CDR3 loop spans 15 amino acids. The CDR3 loop is CASSLAIRGSYGYTF. In nucleotides, the CDR3 is TGTGCCAGCAGCTTGGCCATTCGGGGAAGCTATGGCTACACCTTC.

The rearrangement links TRBV29-1 to TRBJ2-5, with no clear D. Trimming took off 4 bases at V and 5 bases at J, with 14 bases between the two ends. CDR1 and CDR2 (germline): SQVTM, ANQGSEA. This CDR3 spans 13 amino acids. As DNA, the CDR3 is TGCAGCGTTGGGCCCGCCGCGAGGGAGACCCAGTACTTC. It translates to CSVGPAARETQYF. Filled out from reference TRBV29-1 and TRBJ2-5, the complete variable domain reads SAVISQKPSRDICQRGTSLTIQCQVDSQVTMMFWYRQQPGQSLTLIATANQGSEATYESGFVIDKFPISRPNLTFSTLTVSNMSPEDSSIYLCSVGPAARETQYFGPGTRLLVL.

V gene TRBV2 combines with J gene TRBJ2-7, with D possibly being TRBD2 (5 bases). The germline gives CDR1 SNHLY, CDR2 FYNNEI. The CDR3 extends over 14 amino acids. V dropped 3 bases and J dropped 7 bases, with 16 bases sitting between them. CDR3 DNA sequence: TGTGCCAGCAGTGACGAGCGTTCTTGGAGGGAGCAGTACTTC. The encoded protein is CASSDERSWREQYF.

The V and J genes are TRBV6-4 and TRBJ1-1, with D possibly being TRBD1 (6 bases). From germline, CDR1 is MRHNA and CDR2 SNTAGT. V was shortened by 5 bases and J by 4 bases, with 11 bases between the two germline ends. The CDR3 covers 13 residues. The CDR3 DNA sequence: TGTGCCAGCAGTTATGGAGGGGGCACTGAAGCTTTCTTT. This translates into CASSYGGGTEAFF.

This chain connects TRBV7-1 to TRBJ2-5; D not resolved. TRBV7-1 is recorded as an ORF, its role being uncertain. CDR3 length: 11 residues. Deletions cut 6 bases from V and 5 bases from J, with 7 bases between. The CDR3 DNA follows: TGTGCCAGCAGGTCCTGGGAGACCCAGTACTTC. As protein: CASRSWETQYF.

Only a few counts were recorded for this clone. The chain joins TRBV6-6 to TRBJ1-4, with D maybe TRBD1 (6 bases). This CDR3 comprises 15 residues. Germline CDR1 MNHNY, CDR2 SVGAGI (reference sequence). The ends were cut back, 6 bases at V and 10 bases at J, with 21 bases in the middle. DNA for the CDR3: TGTGCCAGCAGCCGGAGACAGGAACCTCGGGGAAAACTGTTTTTT. Translating gives CASSRRQEPRGKLFF.

Many counts were recorded for this clone. This rearrangement joins TRBV19 to TRBJ2-2; a weak D match, TRBD1 (6 bases). V shed 3 bases and J shed 6 bases, with 8 bases lying between them. There are 13 residues in the CDR3. Germline CDR1 LNHDA, CDR2 SQIVND (reference sequence). In nucleotides, the CDR3 is TGTGCCAGTAGTATTTGGGGGCCCGGGGAGCTGTTTTTT. Translating it yields CASSIWGPGELFF. The full variable domain, its missing parts supplied by reference TRBV19 and TRBJ2-2, is DGGITQSPKYLFRKEGQNVTLSCEQNLNHDAMYWYRQDPGQGLRLIYYSQIVNDFQKGDIAEGYSVSREKKESFPLTVTSAQKNPTAFYLCASSIWGPGELFFGEGSRLTVL.

The chain is built from TRBV9 and TRBJ2-1; no clear D gene. V dropped 2 bases and J dropped 5 bases, with 8 bases sitting between them. This CDR3 spans 13 amino acids. The germline CDR1 and CDR2 sequences are SGDLS and YYNGEE. CDR3: CASSVYPNNEQFF. The CDR3 DNA reads as TGTGCCAGCAGCGTCTACCCAAACAATGAGCAGTTCTTC.

This clone was recorded at least ten times. The genes are TRBV7-9 and TRBJ2-7, with unresolved D. This CDR3 region has 14 residues. Germline V gives CDR1 SEHNR, CDR2 FQNEAQ (reference sequence). Deletions cut 4 bases from V and 2 bases from J, with 12 bases between. The CDR3 reads CASSSLGRTYEQYF. CDR3 in DNA: TGTGCCAGCAGCTCCCTGGGCCGGACCTACGAGCAGTACTTC.